This T cell receptor (beta chain) was sequenced during a study of T cell responses to AZD1222 COVID-19 vaccine. Profiled with immunoSEQ multiplex PCR; TCRdb holds only in-frame clones, not every one. The sample includes 200,000 or so clones, around 93% of them seen just once. This CDR3 is built from 14 residues. The germline CDR1 and CDR2 sequences are KGHSH and LQKENI. V lost 6 bases and J 3 bases, leaving 14 bases between the germline ends. A remark on this clone: Its antigen remains unidentified.

Overall study findings and caveats: Clonal diversity may have been underestimated in mostly white British donors. Close to half of spike-specific TCRs reportedly recognize unmutated variant regions. After two AZD1222 doses, spike-specific TCR breadth and depth rose versus day 0.

This chain uses TRBV18 with TRBJ1-2, with D possibly matching TRBD1 (5 bases). This TCR came from an adult in good health. The sample here was peripheral blood, taken on day 0 of MenACWY control vaccination. The CDR3 protein is CASSPGAGDYGYTF. The CDR3 nucleotides are TGTGCCAGCTCCCCCGGGGCAGGCGACTATGGCTACACCTTC. Variable domain in full (rest from reference TRBV18 and TRBJ1-2): NAGVMQNPRHLVRRRGQEARLRCSPMKGHSHVYWYRQLPEEGLKFMVYLQKENIIDESGMPKERFSAEFPKEGPSILRIQQVVRGDSAAYFCASSPGAGDYGYTFGSGTRLTVV.